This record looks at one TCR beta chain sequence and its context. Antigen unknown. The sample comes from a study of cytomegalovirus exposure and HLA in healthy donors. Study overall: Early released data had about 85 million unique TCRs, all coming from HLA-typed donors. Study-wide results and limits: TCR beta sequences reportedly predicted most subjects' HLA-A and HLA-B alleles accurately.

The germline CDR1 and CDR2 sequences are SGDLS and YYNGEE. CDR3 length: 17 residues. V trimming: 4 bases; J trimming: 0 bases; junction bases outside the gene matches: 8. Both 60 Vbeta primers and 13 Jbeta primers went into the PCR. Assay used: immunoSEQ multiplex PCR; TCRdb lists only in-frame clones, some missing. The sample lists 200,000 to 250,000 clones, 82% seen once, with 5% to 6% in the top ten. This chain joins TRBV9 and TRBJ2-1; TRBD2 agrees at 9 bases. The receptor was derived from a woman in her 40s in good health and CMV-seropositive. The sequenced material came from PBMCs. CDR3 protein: CASSPRTSASSYNEQFF. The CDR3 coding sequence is TGTGCCAGCAGCCCCAGGACTAGCGCCAGCTCCTACAATGAGCAGTTCTTC.